The clone carrying this T cell receptor beta chain was seen a few times. This specimen belongs to a study of blood T cell repertoires in COVID-19. Study background: Acute and convalescent COVID-19 samples came from the United States, Italy and Spain. T cells, B-cell-depleted T cells, or PBMCs supplied cDNA or gDNA.

Per the study methods: Reference gene primer amplification in the assay estimated nucleated cell counts. Clones were sequenced by immunoSEQ multiplex PCR, and TCRdb holds only the in-frame ones, with some missing. V and J calls and clone size follow that table, whereas D and trimming were derived from the DNA. This table holds approximately 150,000 clones, 70% to 90% found once. The V gene lost 4 bases and the J gene lost 2 bases, with 14 bases spanning the gap. This CDR3 region has 16 residues. The germline V gene encodes CDR1 LGHNA and CDR2 YNFKEQ. Seattle patients were enrolled during active infection and followed longitudinally.

This TCR came from a woman older than 75 with COVID-19, enrolled during active disease. V is TRBV4-2 and J is TRBJ1-4; possibly TRBD1 for D (5 bases). Sequenced material: peripheral blood. Here the CDR3 reads CASSPRAGYTNEKLFF. In DNA form, the CDR3 reads TGTGCCAGCAGCCCCAGGGCAGGGTACACTAATGAAAAACTGTTTTTT.